This T cell receptor beta chain comes out of a study of blood T cell repertoires in COVID-19 (dated by TCRdb to 2020 to 2021). Turning to the overall study: Collaborator samples came from the United States, Italy and Spain and covered acute and convalescent phases of COVID-19. The prospective study material was composed of cDNA or gDNA derived from T cells, B-cell-depleted T cells, or PBMCs. The dataset comprised deeply sampled blood TCRbeta repertoires from subjects exposed to, actively infected with, or recovered from COVID-19. The repertoires were released in a freely available public database intended as a resource for research on the immune response to SARS-CoV-2. The samples were drawn from two sources: the first 160 participants of the ongoing ImmuneRACE study, and about 1,300 subjects contributed by 6 global collaborators. Nearly every sample came with metadata listing a de-identified subject ID, COVID-19 status, age in years and sex. HLA class I and class II types, where available, came from metadata supplied by the sample provider rather than from assay-based typing.

Overall study results and their limits: The quantity of clinical and demographic metadata differed by source and by participant and was supplied without curation.

The germline V gene gives CDR1 as SGDLS and CDR2 as YYNGEE. Trimming takes 3 bases off V and 12 bases off J; junction bases not matched to a gene: 7. Counted from cysteine to phenylalanine, this CDR3 has 14 amino acids. The only DNA kept is the CDR3, 42 bases in frame from the first base. Notes on this clone: The clone's antigen remains unknown. Base qualities are missing; no much larger clone stands one base away.

The immunoSEQ Assay, a bias-controlled multiplex PCR, was used to amplify TCRbeta CDR3 regions from genomic DNA. For the original study's pipeline: The number of nucleated cells in each sample was estimated from the amplification of reference gene primers within the assay. To quantify the absolute abundance of each unique TCRbeta CDR3 rearrangement, sequence reads were collapsed and filtered. For each sample, productive Simpson clonality was calculated by taking the square root of Simpson's diversity index across productive rearrangements. TCRdb stores this immuneACCESS table with in-frame sequences only. Part of the clones is absent; in the studies checked, under half of the shortfall reflects unresolved V genes, and no reason is known for the rest. The V and J calls and the clone size are those of that table, but D and trimming were determined from the DNA. For this sample the table gives a few hundred thousand clones, of which 80% to 90% were detected only once. Of the sample, 8% to 13% falls within the top ten clones.

Collaborating institutions collected whole blood in K2EDTA tubes following their own protocols. For TCRbeta analysis, collaborators shipped samples in one of three forms: frozen whole blood, isolated PBMCs, or DNA extracted from either of those sample types. The source material was peripheral blood. The clonotype originates from a woman aged 70-85 years with acute or convalescent COVID-19. The rearrangement combines TRBV9 with TRBJ2-1; 12 central bases correspond to TRBD2. The DNA reads as follows: TGTGCCAGCAGCGACGGGACTAGCGGGCGGGGGCAGTTCTTC. Translated, this is CASSDGTSGRGQFF.